This T cell receptor (beta chain) originates from a study of control samples from healthy donors and cancer patients. This clone was observed once. Assay used: immunoSEQ multiplex PCR; TCRdb lists only in-frame clones, some missing. This sample carries 110,000 to 150,000 clones, more than 85% of them seen once, and the ten largest clones take about 9%. The CDR3 has 16 amino acids. CDR1 ENHRY and CDR2 SYGVKD come from the germline V gene. V was pared by 3 bases and J by 4 bases, with 16 bases between. Material for sequencing was blood. The sequence was collected from a woman aged 25 to 39 in good health. The chain couples TRBV10-3 to TRBJ2-1; TRBD2 might be the D (5 bases). The CDR3 DNA reads as TGTGCCATCAGTGATTTTTCAGCGGCCAATTACAATGAGCAGTTCTTC. Translating gives CAISDFSAANYNEQFF.